One sample yielded the 25 T cell receptor beta chains listed below, sequenced in a study of T cells in women clearing cervical HPV infection. Assay: immunoSEQ multiplex PCR; the TCRdb copy retains only in-frame clones and omits some. This table lists 40,000 to 45,000 clones. The sample taken for sequencing was blood buffy coat. The receptors derive from a woman aged 18 to 75 with a cervical HPV16 infection that either progressed to CIN3+ or cleared (not recorded which).

Notes on this clone: The CDR3 end falls 3 residues outside the read, so it is completed with the germline J gene. Other DNA sequences in the sample encode the same CDR3. The rearrangement joins TRBV18 to TRBJ1-1, with 8 bases matching TRBD1. Losses at the gene ends were 8 bases for V and 3 bases for J; bases not matched to a gene: 8. The CDR3 has 14 residues. Germline CDR1 reads KGHSH; CDR2 reads LQKENI. This CDR3 is CASGTGGTHTEAFF. The covered CDR3 bases are TGTGCCAGCGGTACAGGGGGGACCCACACTGAA.

A word on this clone: The DNA ends 3 residues before the CDR3 does, and the rest of the CDR3 is filled in from the germline J gene. The chain combines TRBV30 with TRBJ2-7, with 7 positions matching TRBD1. The V and J ends lost 8 bases and 0 bases, in that order; junction bases with no gene match: 7. The CDR3 has 13 residues. Germline CDR1 is GTSNPN and CDR2 is SVGIG (reference sequence). The CDR3: CARGQENSYEQYF. The sequenced CDR3 bases are TGTGCCCGCGGACAGGAGAACTCCTACGAG.

In the case of this clone: The CDR3 end is not reached by the read, which stops 3 residues before it; the germline J gene fills it in. The rearrangement joins TRBV5-1 to TRBJ2-5, with D tentatively TRBD1 or TRBD2 (6 bases each). The germline CDR1 and CDR2 sequences are SGHRS and YFSETQ. The V end was cut by 4 bases, the J end by 4 bases, with 17 bases between. The CDR3 covers 15 residues. The CDR3 protein is CASSPLLGGGETQYF. The DNA read from the CDR3 is TGCGCCAGCAGCCCACTTCTAGGGGGAGGAGAGACC.

Concerning this clone itself: Read coverage stops 3 residues before the CDR3 terminus; the germline J gene supplies the remainder. V usage is TRBV7-9 and J usage is TRBJ1-2, with a weak D call TRBD1 (6 bases). Germline CDR1 SEHNR, CDR2 FQNEAQ (reference sequence). The CDR3 has 13 residues. CDR3 sequence reads: CASSFLQGGTYTF. Partial CDR3 DNA: TGTGCCAGCAGCTTCCTACAGGGAGGTACC.

In regard to this clone: The read terminates 3 residues before the CDR3 end, so the remaining end is supplied by the germline J gene. V usage is TRBV20-1 and J usage is TRBJ1-2; 7 bases align to TRBD1. CDR1 and CDR2 from the germline V gene are DFQATT and SNEGSKA (reference sequence). This CDR3 is 12 amino acids long. CDR3 loop: CSAREQGSGYTF. Partial CDR3 DNA: TGCAGTGCTAGAGAACAGGGGTCCGGC.

As concerns this clone: The read is 3 residues too short to cover the CDR3 end, so that end is filled in from the germline J gene. J is TRBJ2-3 and V is TRBV2; TRBD2 aligns across 10 bases. This CDR3 region has 15 residues. Per germline, CDR1 SNHLY and CDR2 FYNNEI. V was clipped by 4 bases and J by 1 base; unmatched bases: 2. Partial CDR3 DNA: TGTGCCAGCAGTGTCGGGACTAGCGGCACAGATACG. This encodes CASSVGTSGTDT. From start to end, the CDR3 is CASSVGTSGTDTQYF. Combining the CDR3 with reference TRBV2 and TRBJ2-3 gives the whole variable domain EPEVTQTPSHQVTQMGQEVILRCVPISNHLYFYWYRQILGQKVEFLVSFYNNEISEKSEIFDDQFSVERPDGSNFTLKIRSTKLEDSAMYFCASSVGTSGTDTQYFGPGTRLTVL.

With respect to this clone: From the germline J gene comes the end of the CDR3, since the read stops 3 residues before it. The rearrangement joins TRBV7-3 to TRBJ2-3, with D possibly matching TRBD2 (6 bases). This CDR3 region has 17 residues. Trimming cost V 2 bases and J 7 bases, with 22 bases left between them. CDR1 SGHTA and CDR2 FQGTGA come from the germline V gene. The covered CDR3 bases are TGTGCCAGCAGCTTAGGTGGGGGGACCCCTTCAGGGAATACG. Translating it yields CASSLGGGTPSGNT. The full CDR3 protein is CASSLGGGTPSGNTQYF.

As regards this clone: Sequencing ends 3 residues short of the CDR3 end; the germline J gene provides the rest. The chain links TRBV30 to TRBJ2-1; no definite D call. CDR1 and CDR2 (germline): GTSNPN, SVGIG (reference sequence). Deletions cut 5 bases from V and 7 bases from J, with 9 bases between. The CDR3 consists of 11 residues. CDR3 amino acids: CAWGRANEQFF. The sequenced CDR3 bases are TGTGCCTGGGGTCGCGCGAATGAG.

Comments on this clone: The read terminates 3 residues ahead of where the CDR3 ends, so the germline J gene completes it. The chain carries TRBV19 and TRBJ2-5, with 7 bases lining up with TRBD2. J lost 4 bases, V lost 10 bases, and 9 bases had no gene match. Germline V gene lookup returns CDR1 LNHDA and CDR2 SQIVND (reference sequence). The CDR3 totals 13 residues. The CDR3 protein is CATLRGVGETQYF. Partial CDR3 DNA: TGTGCCACCCTTCGGGGGGTCGGAGAGACC.

Comments on this clone: The CDR3 end is not reached by the read, which stops 3 residues before it; the germline J gene fills it in. The J gene is TRBJ1-2, the V gene TRBV2; D not certain. Germline values: CDR1 SNHLY, CDR2 FYNNEI. The CDR3 is made up of 15 amino acids. The CDR3 loop is CASSGEGAVIRGYTF. CDR3 DNA (partial): TGTGCCAGCAGTGGTGAGGGCGCCGTCATTCGCGGC. Looking up the rest from reference TRBV2 and TRBJ1-2 gives the full variable domain: EPEVTQTPSHQVTQMGQEVILRCVPISNHLYFYWYRQILGQKVEFLVSFYNNEISEKSEIFDDQFSVERPDGSNFTLKIRSTKLEDSAMYFCASSGEGAVIRGYTFGSGTRLTVV.

With respect to this clone: The read stops 3 residues short of the end of the CDR3; the missing end is completed from the germline J gene. The rearrangement links TRBV6-2 or TRBV6-3 to TRBJ2-1, with 9 bases aligning to TRBD2. J gave up 7 bases and V 2 bases, and 9 bases lay outside the gene matches. CDR1 MNHEY and CDR2 SVGEGT come from the germline V gene. This CDR3 spans 16 amino acids. Here the CDR3 reads CASSYLGGGVDNEQFF. The covered CDR3 bases are TGTGCCAGCAGTTACCTGGGCGGGGGGGTTGATAATGAG.

Regarding this clone: The CDR3 end is not reached by the read, which stops 3 residues before it; the germline J gene fills it in. V gene TRBV5-4 combines with J gene TRBJ2-5; the match to TRBD2 covers 9 bases. From germline, CDR1 is SGHNT and CDR2 YYREEE (reference sequence). V trimming: 0 bases; J trimming: 5 bases; junction bases outside the gene matches: 8. This CDR3 comprises 16 residues. Partial CDR3 DNA: TGTGCCAGCAGCTTGGCTAGTAGCGGGGGCAGGGAGACC. This sequence encodes CASSLASSGGRET. The full CDR3 protein reads CASSLASSGGRETQYF. The variable domain in full, with the rest retrieved from reference TRBV5-4 and TRBJ2-5, is ETGVTQSPTHLIKTRGQQVTLRCSSQSGHNTVSWYQQALGQGPQFIFQYYREEENGRGNFPPRFSGLQFPNYSSELNVNALELDDSALYLCASSLASSGGRETQYFGPGTRLLVL.

This chain's CDR3 is CAWNRDSAYEQYF. The part of the CDR3 DNA that was read is TGTGCCTGGAATCGGGACAGTGCCTACGAG. The chain joins TRBV30 to TRBJ2-7; 7 nucleotides line up with TRBD1. The read gets to within 3 residues of the CDR3 end, and the germline J gene fills in the rest. Germline loops: CDR1 GTSNPN, CDR2 SVGIG (reference sequence). V lost 4 bases and J lost 2; bases outside the gene matches: 5. The CDR3 totals 13 residues.

With respect to this clone: The observed sequence ends 3 residues before the CDR3 terminus, with the missing tail filled in from the germline J gene. V gene TRBV19 combines with J gene TRBJ2-7; 11 bases match TRBD1. Unmatched junction bases numbered 3, after V lost 4 bases and J lost 4 bases. The germline V gene has CDR1 LNHDA and CDR2 SQIVND (reference sequence). This CDR3 spans 14 amino acids. CDR3 bases read: TGTGCCAGTAGTACGGACAGGGGGCGGTACGAG. Its translation is CASSTDRGRYE. The entire CDR3 protein reads CASSTDRGRYEQYF.

Turning to this clone: The missing CDR3 end, 3 residues past where the read stops, is filled in from the germline J gene. This sequence joins TRBV7-8 and TRBJ2-5; D may be TRBD1 (5 bases). V dropped 5 bases and J dropped 5 bases, with 9 bases sitting between them. CDR1 is SGHVS and CDR2 is FQNEAQ in the germline V gene. The CDR3 contains 12 residues. The CDR3 region is CASSLGHETQYF. CDR3 DNA (partial): TGTGCCAGCAGCCTAGGACACGAGACC.

Worth noting for this clone: The read ends 3 residues before the CDR3 terminus; that terminus is restored from the germline J gene. The rearrangement joins TRBV7-3 to TRBJ2-7; weak D call: TRBD1 (5 bases). CDR3 size: 15 residues. V gave up 2 bases and J gave up 3 bases, with 14 bases separating them. The germline CDR1 and CDR2 sequences are SGHTA and FQGTGA. The part of the CDR3 DNA that was read is TGTGCCAGCAGCTTACATGCAGGGATTAACTACGAG. This sequence encodes CASSLHAGINYE. The full CDR3 protein is CASSLHAGINYEQYF.

About this clone itself: Read coverage stops 3 residues before the CDR3 terminus; the germline J gene supplies the remainder. V is TRBV5-1 and J is TRBJ1-2, with 9 nucleotides matching TRBD1. This CDR3 is 14 amino acids long. Germline CDR1 and CDR2: SGHRS and YFSETQ. The CDR3 loop reads CASSSGQGTGGYTF. The DNA read from the CDR3 is TGCGCCAGCAGCTCGGGACAGGGCACCGGCGGC.

A note on this clone: The CDR3 end lies 3 residues beyond the end of the read and is filled in from the germline J gene. J is TRBJ2-6 and V is TRBV5-5, with D possibly TRBD2 on 5 matching bases. Germline values: CDR1 SGHKS, CDR2 YYEKEE (reference sequence). V dropped 4 bases and J dropped 3 bases, with 8 bases sitting between them. There are 14 residues in the CDR3. CDR3: CASSQEGGANVLTF. CDR3 bases read: TGTGCCAGCAGCCAAGAGGGTGGGGCCAACGTC.

The CDR3 bases that were read are TGTGCCAGCAGCTTAACGAGTGCAGGGTACTATGGC. Encoded protein: CASSLTSAGYYG. In full, the CDR3 reads CASSLTSAGYYGYTF. The V and J genes are TRBV7-3 and TRBJ1-2; D may be TRBD1 (5 bases). From the germline J gene comes the end of the CDR3, since the read stops 3 residues before it. Trimming removed 0 bases at V and 3 bases at J, with 11 bases between. The CDR3 has 15 amino acids. Germline V CDR1 and CDR2: SGHTA, FQGTGA.

A remark on this clone: The sequence runs out 3 residues before the end of the CDR3; the remainder is reconstructed from the germline J gene. The chain couples TRBV7-3 to TRBJ2-3, with 13 bases aligning to TRBD2. Looked up from germline, CDR1 is SGHTA and CDR2 is FQGTGA. The CDR3 is 18 amino acids. V gave up 4 bases and J gave up 3 bases; unmatched junction bases: 10. CDR3: CASSSRAGTSGKTDTQYF. CDR3 bases read: TGTGCCAGCAGCTCAAGGGCCGGGACTAGCGGGAAAACAGATACG. Full variable domain (remainder filled in from reference TRBV7-3 and TRBJ2-3): GAGVSQTPSNKVTEKGKYVELRCDPISGHTALYWYRQSLGQGPEFLIYFQGTGAADDSGLPNDRFFAVRPEGSVSTLKIQRTERGDSAVYLCASSSRAGTSGKTDTQYFGPGTRLTVL.

The chain's CDR3 is CASTTSGLGGLFF. The CDR3 DNA, read in part, is TGTGCCAGCACCACGTCGGGTCTTGGAGGG. This sequence joins TRBV7-2 and TRBJ2-2; weak D call: TRBD2 (5 bases). The read halts 3 residues ahead of the CDR3 end, with the missing end drawn from the germline J gene. The length of the CDR3 is 13 residues. Germline-derived CDR1 and CDR2 are SGHTA and FQGNSA. The full variable domain, its missing parts supplied by reference TRBV7-2 and TRBJ2-2, is GAGVSQSPSNKVTEKGKDVELRCDPISGHTALYWYRQSLGQGLEFLIYFQGNSAPDKSGLPSDRFSAERTGGSVSTLTIQRTQQEDSAVYLCASTTSGLGGLFFGEGSRLTVL.

A note on this clone: Coverage ceases 3 residues before the CDR3 finishes, and the germline J gene fills in the end. V usage is TRBV5-1 and J usage is TRBJ1-2; D unclear. There are 14 residues in the CDR3. Trimming shortened V by 0 bases and J by 3 bases, and 9 bases separated the two germline ends. CDR1 is SGHRS and CDR2 is YFSETQ in the germline V gene. The part of the CDR3 DNA that was read is TGCGCCAGCAGCTTGGGGGCCGGGGACTATGGC. The encoded protein is CASSLGAGDYG. The full CDR3 protein reads CASSLGAGDYGYTF.

Of note for this clone: The junction and the germline gene differ at one end; a read error may be behind it. The read comes to an end 3 residues before the CDR3 does, leaving the germline J gene to fill in the end. Distinct nucleotide sequences in the sample also encode this CDR3. The chain has TRBV7-9 and TRBJ1-3, with D possibly TRBD1 on 5 matching bases. This CDR3 spans 15 amino acids. The germline V gene encodes CDR1 SEHNR and CDR2 FQNEAQ (reference sequence). The CDR3 DNA, read in part, is TGTGCCAGCAGCTTCCTGACAGACTCTGGAAACACG. This codes for CASSFLTDSGNT. The full CDR3 protein reads CASSFLTDSGNTIYF.

On this clone: The read ends 3 residues early relative to the CDR3; the germline J gene fills the gap. The chain uses TRBV28 and TRBJ1-5; no clear D gene. The CDR3 length is 14 residues. V dropped 3 bases and J dropped 6 bases, with 12 bases sitting between them. Looked up from germline, CDR1 is MDHEN and CDR2 is SYDVKM. CDR3 region: CASSLQAPAQPQHF. The CDR3 bases that were read are TGTGCCAGCAGTTTGCAGGCCCCTGCTCAGCCC.

The chain's CDR3 is CASSLEGGSPLHF. CDR3 DNA (partial): TGTGCCAGCAGCTTAGAAGGCGGCTCACCC. The rearrangement joins TRBV7-7 to TRBJ1-6; no reliable D call. The read falls 3 residues short of the CDR3 end, and the missing part is taken from the germline J gene. The CDR3 totals 13 residues. CDR1 and CDR2 (germline): SSHAT, FNYEAQ (reference sequence). V was shortened by 1 base and J by 10 bases, with 8 bases between the two germline ends.